The next 12 T cell receptor beta chains were all read from a single sample in a study of T cells in localized non-small cell lung cancer. Sequencing used immunoSEQ multiplex PCR; TCRdb keeps in-frame clones, though not all of them. The data show over 30,000 clones, 90% seen once. This material consisted of peripheral blood, taken before any cancer treatment. Source of these receptors: a man between 40 and 69 years old with stage I lung adenocarcinoma.

J is TRBJ2-3 and V is TRBV5-1; 8 bases map to TRBD2. Germline loops: CDR1 SGHRS, CDR2 YFSETQ. CDR3 length equals 15 residues. V was pared by 4 bases and J by 5 bases, with 9 bases of the junction left unmatched. The CDR3 region is CASSPAAGGGDTQYF. The CDR3 DNA is TGCGCCAGCAGCCCTGCCGCGGGGGGCGGAGATACGCAGTATTTT.

The rearrangement links TRBV10-3 to TRBJ2-3, with D possibly matching TRBD1 (5 bases). The length of the CDR3 is 12 residues. V dropped 6 bases and J dropped 5 bases, with 9 bases sitting between them. CDR1 is ENHRY and CDR2 is SYGVKD in the germline V gene. The CDR3 DNA reads TGTGCCATCAGCCCTACAGGAGATACGCAGTATTTT. Translation: CAISPTGDTQYF.

The chain carries TRBV29-1 and TRBJ2-5, with D hard to call. The CDR3 runs to 12 residues. Trimming took off 4 bases at V and 2 bases at J, with 8 bases between the two ends. Germline V gene data show CDR1 as SQVTM and CDR2 as ANQGSEA. CDR3 in amino acids: CSVGRLQETQYF. CDR3 bases: TGCAGCGTTGGACGGCTGCAAGAGACCCAGTACTTC.

This chain joins TRBV4-2 and TRBJ2-5; perhaps D is TRBD1 or TRBD2 (5 bases each). Germline loops: CDR1 LGHNA, CDR2 YNFKEQ. V was trimmed by 4 bases and J by 5 bases, leaving 14 bases between them. CDR3 length: 14 residues. CDR3 coding DNA: TGTGCCAGCAGCCCTGTCGTGGGGGACGAGACCCAGTACTTC. Its translation: CASSPVVGDETQYF.

Points on this clone: The conserved final phenylalanine or tryptophan is absent from the CDR3, which likely points to a read error. The genes are TRBV11-2 and TRBJ1-6; TRBD1 aligns across 7 bases. The CDR3 sequence is 14 residues long. CDR1 SGHAT and CDR2 FQNNGV come from the germline V gene. The V gene end was trimmed by 5 bases and the J gene end by 4 bases; junction bases not matched to a gene: 2. CDR3 nucleotide sequence: TGTGCCAGCAGCGGGGGACAGTATAATTCACCCCTCCACCTT. Its translation is CASSGGQYNSPLHL.

V and J are TRBV9 and TRBJ1-3; TRBD1 aligns across 10 bases. J lost 3 bases, V lost 2 bases, and 5 bases had no gene match. The CDR3 runs 16 residues. CDR1 is SGDLS, CDR2 YYNGEE, per germline. Here the CDR3 DNA reads TGTGCCAGCAGCGTTGGGACAGGGGTACATGGAAACACCATATATTTT. The encoded protein is CASSVGTGVHGNTIYF. Full variable domain (remainder filled in from reference TRBV9 and TRBJ1-3): DSGVTQTPKHLITATGQRVTLRCSPRSGDLSVYWYQQSLDQGLQFLIQYYNGEERAKGNILERFSAQQFPDLHSELNLSSLELGDSALYFCASSVGTGVHGNTIYFGEGSWLTVV.

This chain joins TRBV29-1 and TRBJ1-1; D gene uncertain. Looked up from germline, CDR1 is SQVTM and CDR2 is ANQGSEA. This CDR3 has 13 amino acids. Trimming stripped 4 bases from V and 5 bases from J, with 14 bases between. The CDR3 spells CSVVISPRTEAFF. CDR3 nucleotide sequence: TGCAGCGTTGTAATCTCCCCGAGGACTGAAGCTTTCTTT.

The chain joins TRBV11-2 to TRBJ1-1; D is unclear. The CDR3 length is 13 residues. The germline gives CDR1 SGHAT, CDR2 FQNNGV. V was trimmed by 0 bases and J by 10 bases, leaving 12 bases between them. The DNA of the CDR3 is TGTGCCAGCAGCTTAGACCCCCGGTCACGAGCTTTCTTT. This encodes CASSLDPRSRAFF.

The rearrangement links TRBV5-6 to TRBJ2-1; 8 bases are shared with TRBD2. Germline loops: CDR1 SGHDT, CDR2 YYEEEE. The CDR3 consists of 15 residues. V dropped 0 bases and J dropped 7; count of bases not matched to a gene: 6. In nucleotides, the CDR3 is TGTGCCAGCAGCTTGGTAGCTAGCGGGTATAATGAGCAGTTCTTC. It translates to CASSLVASGYNEQFF.

The V call is TRBV7-2, the J call TRBJ2-2; 9 bases are a match to TRBD2. V dropped 1 base and J dropped 6; count of bases not matched to a gene: 0. The germline gives CDR1 SGHTA, CDR2 FQGNSA. The length of the CDR3 is 14 residues. The CDR3 DNA reads TGTGCCAGCAGCTTAGGACTAGCGGCCGGGGAGCTGTTTTTT. Translation: CASSLGLAAGELFF.

The CDR3 region has the DNA TGTGCCAGTATAGCGGGACGGTACACTGAAGCTTTCTTT. Translated: CASIAGRYTEAFF. V usage is TRBV19 and J usage is TRBJ1-1; D is possibly TRBD1 (5 bases). V lost 7 bases to trimming and J lost 3 bases, with 12 bases between them. The CDR3 has 13 amino acids. Germline CDR1 reads LNHDA; CDR2 reads SQIVND (reference sequence).

The V and J genes are TRBV6-1 and TRBJ1-2; 7 bases map to TRBD1. The J segment lost 2 bases and the V segment lost 2 bases, leaving 5 bases of the junction unmatched. Per the germline V gene, CDR1 is MNHNS and CDR2 is SASEGT. CDR3 size: 15 residues. The CDR3 reads CASSENSGGNYGYTF. In nucleotides, the CDR3 is TGTGCCAGCAGTGAAAACTCAGGGGGAAACTATGGCTACACCTTC.